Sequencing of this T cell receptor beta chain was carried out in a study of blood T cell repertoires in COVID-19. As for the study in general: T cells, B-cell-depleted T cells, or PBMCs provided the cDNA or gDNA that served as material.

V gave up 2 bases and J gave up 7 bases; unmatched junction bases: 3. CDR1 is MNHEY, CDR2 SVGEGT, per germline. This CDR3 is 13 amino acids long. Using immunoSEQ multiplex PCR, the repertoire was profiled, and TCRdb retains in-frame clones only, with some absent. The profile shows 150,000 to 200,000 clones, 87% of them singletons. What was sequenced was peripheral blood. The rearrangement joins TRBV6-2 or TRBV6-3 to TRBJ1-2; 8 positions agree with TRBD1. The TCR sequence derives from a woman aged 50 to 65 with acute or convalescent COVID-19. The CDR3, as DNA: TGTGCCAGCAGTTACCAGGGGGCCGGTGGCTACACCTTC. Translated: CASSYQGAGGYTF.